Below, 27 T cell receptor beta chains from the same sample are listed, as sequenced in a study of T-cell reconstitution after alpha-beta-depleted transplantation in children. The TCRbeta library incorporated unique molecular identifiers. TCRdb reprocessed the PCR reads via MiXCR and lists one record per CDR3 protein. This table has 600,000 to 700,000 distinct CDR3 sequences, roughly 15% appearing once. This specimen consisted of PBMCs from the stem cell graft donor, obtained from the stem cell graft. These receptors came from a human donor who donated a stem cell graft to a child with acute myeloid leukemia.

Ten or more counts support this clonotype. This chain uses TRBV20-1 with TRBJ2-3; D is perhaps TRBD1 or TRBD2 (5 bases each). Trimming took 6 bases from V and 6 from J, leaving 19 bases between them. The length of the CDR3 is 14 residues. From germline, CDR1 is DFQATT and CDR2 SNEGSKA (reference sequence). DNA of the CDR3: TGCAGTGCGAGGGGCGGGCAAGGTTGGGATACGCAGTATTTT. It translates to CSARGGQGWDTQYF.

The chain uses TRBV20-1 and TRBJ1-1, with D possibly matching TRBD1 (6 bases). This CDR3 spans 14 amino acids. Between the trimmed V and J ends, which lost 4 bases and 7 bases, there was a span of 19 bases. CDR1 is DFQATT, CDR2 SNEGSKA, per germline (reference sequence). In nucleotides, the CDR3 is TGCAGTGCTATCTTTGGGGGGCGGACCTATGAAGCTTTCTTT. Protein product: CSAIFGGRTYEAFF.

The sample holds many counts of this clonotype. This chain joins TRBV4-3 and TRBJ2-1; D may be TRBD1 (5 bases). Germline V lookup: CDR1 LGHNA, CDR2 YSLEER. Between the trimmed V and J ends, which lost 4 bases and 10 bases, there was a span of 23 bases. CDR3 length: 16 amino acids. The CDR3 DNA follows: TGCGCCAGCAGCCCTCAGACAGTCTCTGTAACAAGGGAGCAGTTCTTC. It yields the protein CASSPQTVSVTREQFF.

The CDR3 sequence: CASSFGGSRGDTQYF. Written as DNA, the CDR3 is TGTGCCAGCAGCTTCGGGGGTTCCAGGGGAGATACGCAGTATTTT. This chain uses TRBV7-3 with TRBJ2-3; D might be TRBD1 or TRBD2, each matching 6 bases. Between the trimmed V and J ends, which lost 3 bases and 5 bases, there was a span of 15 bases. From germline, CDR1 is SGHTA and CDR2 FQGTGA. The CDR3 consists of 15 residues.

This clonotype was counted ten times or more. This sequence joins TRBV27 and TRBJ2-2; D is ambiguous. There are 13 residues in the CDR3. Germline V gene lookup returns CDR1 MNHEY and CDR2 SMNVEV (reference sequence). The V gene lost 2 bases and the J gene lost 5 bases, with 6 bases spanning the gap. The CDR3 region is CASSLGLTGELFF. CDR3 bases: TGTGCCAGCAGTTTAGGGTTGACCGGGGAGCTGTTTTTT.

This clonotype was counted only a few times. The chain is built from TRBV5-5 and TRBJ2-5; tentative D call: TRBD2 (5 bases). The V end was cut by 4 bases, the J end by 5 bases, with 18 bases between. CDR3 length equals 15 residues. In germline, CDR1 is SGHKS, CDR2 YYEKEE (reference sequence). The CDR3 sequence is CASSPDGKLGETQYF. The CDR3 nucleotides read TGTGCCAGCAGCCCCGACGGGAAACTAGGGGAGACCCAGTACTTC.

This clonotype was seen at least ten times. The chain combines TRBV4-2 with TRBJ1-2; possibly TRBD1 for D (5 bases). Germline CDR1 reads LGHNA; CDR2 reads YNFKEQ. This CDR3 spans 15 amino acids. V was trimmed by 1 base and J by 3 bases, leaving 12 bases between them. CDR3 in amino acids: CASSQGGGLDYGYTF. CDR3 nucleotide sequence: TGTGCCAGCAGCCAAGGCGGGGGGTTGGACTATGGCTACACCTTC.

This clonotype was observed once. This chain connects TRBV4-3 to TRBJ2-7, with a weak D call TRBD1 (6 bases). CDR1 LGHNA and CDR2 YSLEER come from the germline V gene. The CDR3 covers 13 residues. The V gene lost 3 bases and the J gene lost 4 bases, with 10 bases spanning the gap. CDR3 amino acids: CASSHTTGYEQYF. For the CDR3, the DNA is TGCGCCAGCAGCCATACTACAGGGTACGAGCAGTACTTC.

This clonotype has ten or more counts. V is TRBV29-1 and J is TRBJ1-1; TRBD1 agrees at 8 bases. The germline V gene has CDR1 SQVTM and CDR2 ANQGSEA. This CDR3 is built from 12 residues. V lost 6 bases and J lost 4; bases outside the gene matches: 4. The CDR3 sequence: CSVDRESTEAFF. The CDR3 coding sequence is TGCAGCGTGGACAGGGAGAGCACTGAAGCTTTCTTT.

This clonotype was observed a handful of times. Being one base from a much bigger clone, this may be a read error. The V gene is TRBV20-1, the J gene TRBJ1-1; the D is unclear. V lost 4 bases, J lost 7 bases, and 7 bases lay in between. In germline, CDR1 is DFQATT, CDR2 SNEGSKA (reference sequence). The length of the CDR3 is 10 residues. The CDR3, as DNA: TGCAGTGCTACTAGGAATGAAGCTTTCTTT. Protein sequence: CSATRNEAFF.

This clonotype has more than one count but fewer than ten. This chain joins TRBV6-1 and TRBJ1-2; no clear D gene. Germline V CDR1 and CDR2: MNHNS, SASEGT. Trimming stripped 8 bases from V and 4 bases from J, with 8 bases between. The CDR3 contains 11 residues. The CDR3 DNA follows: TGTGCCAGCGGGTCGGTCTATGGCTACACCTTC. Translating it yields CASGSVYGYTF.

The chain has TRBV20-1 and TRBJ2-3; TRBD2 agrees at 9 bases. Losses at the gene ends were 5 bases for V and 7 bases for J; bases not matched to a gene: 7. There are 13 residues in the CDR3. Germline CDR1 and CDR2: DFQATT and SNEGSKA (reference sequence). CDR3 in amino acids: CSAPTSGSYTQYF. The DNA for the CDR3 is TGCAGTGCTCCGACTAGCGGCTCCTATACGCAGTATTTT.

This clonotype was counted many times. V gene TRBV20-1 combines with J gene TRBJ1-5; no clear D. Trimming removed 0 bases from V and 6 bases from J, with 6 bases in between. Looked up from germline, CDR1 is DFQATT and CDR2 is SNEGSKA (reference sequence). CDR3 size: 12 residues. The CDR3 DNA follows: TGCAGTGCTAGAGAGGCCAGTCAGCCCCAGCATTTT. Translating it yields CSAREASQPQHF.

In this sample, this clonotype turned up many times. The chain carries TRBV5-1 and TRBJ2-1; 7 bases map to TRBD2. Germline loops: CDR1 SGHRS, CDR2 YFSETQ. The CDR3 contains 14 residues. The J segment lost 7 bases and the V segment lost 4 bases, leaving 8 bases of the junction unmatched. CDR3 bases: TGCGCCAGCAGCCCTAGACTAGCCGGAAATGAGCAGTTCTTC. This gives the protein CASSPRLAGNEQFF.

This clonotype appeared many times. J is TRBJ2-7 and V is TRBV7-3; the D is unclear. V lost 4 bases and J 7 bases, leaving 8 bases between the germline ends. The CDR3 is 11 amino acids. Germline values: CDR1 SGHTA, CDR2 FQGTGA. The CDR3: CASSSPAEQYF. For the CDR3, the DNA is TGTGCCAGCAGCTCGCCGGCTGAGCAGTACTTC.

This clonotype came up a few times. The V call is TRBV5-1, the J call TRBJ2-3; TRBD1 agrees at 8 bases. J was trimmed by 2 bases and V by 9 bases; bases with no gene match: 11. The CDR3 is made up of 15 amino acids. Germline CDR1 SGHRS, CDR2 YFSETQ. CDR3 DNA sequence: TGCGCCACCCAGTCTGTGGGACAGGCCACAGATACGCAGTATTTT. Translated, it gives CATQSVGQATDTQYF.

The rearrangement links TRBV24-1 to TRBJ2-1, with D unclear. CDR3 size: 14 residues. The germline V gene encodes CDR1 KGHDR and CDR2 SFDVKD. The V and J ends lost 10 bases and 0 bases respectively, with 12 bases between them. The DNA for the CDR3 is TGTGCCACTCAAGGCGTTAACTCCTACAATGAGCAGTTCTTC. Translating gives CATQGVNSYNEQFF.

In its sample, this clonotype was seen a few times. This chain uses TRBV11-2 with TRBJ2-4; 13 bases fit TRBD2. V was clipped by 3 bases and J by 6 bases; unmatched bases: 14. Germline CDR1 and CDR2: SGHAT and FQNNGV. The CDR3 spans 19 residues. The CDR3 nucleotides read TGTGCCAGCAGCTTGCCGCCGGAACTAGCGGGGGGGCCGGTAAACATTCAGTACTTC. Its protein is CASSLPPELAGGPVNIQYF.

This clonotype was counted ten times or more. The chain joins TRBV10-3 to TRBJ2-7; D possibly matches TRBD1 or TRBD2 (5 bases each). The CDR3 consists of 14 residues. CDR1 and CDR2 (germline): ENHRY, SYGVKD. Trimming removed 2 bases at V and 4 bases at J, with 12 bases between. The CDR3 reads CAISEPGPWYEQYV. DNA of the CDR3: TGTGCCATCAGTGAGCCGGGACCCTGGTACGAGCAGTACGTC.

This clonotype was detected only a few times. The chain joins TRBV4-3 to TRBJ2-6; D call uncertain. Trimming shortened V by 0 bases and J by 0 bases, and 15 bases separated the two germline ends. This CDR3 is built from 19 residues. Per the germline V gene, CDR1 is LGHNA and CDR2 is YSLEER. The CDR3 bases are TGCGCCAGCAGCCAAGATGTGCCCGCGTCCTTCTCTGGGGCCAACGTCCTGACTTTC. This sequence encodes CASSQDVPASFSGANVLTF.

This clonotype turned up a few times. The rearrangement uses TRBV28 and TRBJ2-1, with a weak D call TRBD2 (7 bases). Per the germline V gene, CDR1 is MDHEN and CDR2 is SYDVKM. The CDR3 sequence is 15 residues long. V was trimmed by 7 bases and J by 1 base, leaving 14 bases between them. The CDR3 bases are TGTGCCAGCAATTTCGGGGGGCCGTCCTACAATGAGCAGTTCTTC. This gives the protein CASNFGGPSYNEQFF.

Only a few counts were recorded for this clonotype. This sequence joins TRBV5-1 and TRBJ2-7, with TRBD2 matching over 7 bases. CDR3 size: 14 residues. Germline values: CDR1 SGHRS, CDR2 YFSETQ. Trimming removed 0 bases from V and 6 bases from J; junction bases left unmatched: 6. CDR3 DNA: TGCGCCAGCAGCTTGGAAAGGGGAGGGCGCGAGCAGTACTTC. Translation: CASSLERGGREQYF.

This clonotype was seen ten or more times. The chain links TRBV24-1 to TRBJ2-1, with D possibly matching TRBD2 (6 bases). V lost 3 bases and J 1 base, leaving 9 bases between the germline ends. The germline V gene has CDR1 KGHDR and CDR2 SFDVKD. The CDR3 is made up of 15 amino acids. The CDR3 protein is CATSDRLESYNEQFF. CDR3 nucleotides: TGTGCCACCAGTGATAGACTAGAGTCCTACAATGAGCAGTTCTTC.

The CDR3: CASSPGCEQYV. In DNA form, the CDR3 reads TGTGCCAGCAGCCCCGGGTGCGAGCAGTACGTC. The chain carries TRBV6-2 or TRBV6-3 and TRBJ2-7, with D unresolved. Looked up from germline, CDR1 is MNHEY and CDR2 is SVGEGT. Trimming removed 6 bases from V and 6 bases from J, with 9 bases in between. The CDR3 covers 11 residues.

V is TRBV20-1 and J is TRBJ2-7; 9 positions agree with TRBD1. V lost 5 bases to trimming and J lost 5 bases; unmatched junction nucleotides: 10. This CDR3 has 14 amino acids. CDR1 and CDR2 (germline): DFQATT, SNEGSKA (reference sequence). The CDR3 sequence is CSAGPGTGKHEQYF. The CDR3 DNA is TGCAGTGCTGGACCCGGGACAGGGAAACACGAGCAGTACTTC.

The CDR3 sequence: CASSHPGAQETQYF. CDR3 nucleotides: TGCGCCAGCAGCCATCCCGGGGCCCAAGAGACCCAGTACTTC. The genes are TRBV5-1 and TRBJ2-5; D tentatively fits TRBD1 or TRBD2 (5 bases each). The CDR3 runs 14 residues. Trimming took 4 bases from V and 1 from J, leaving 11 bases between them. From germline, CDR1 is SGHRS and CDR2 YFSETQ.

This clonotype was observed a handful of times. The chain uses TRBV5-1 and TRBJ2-4; D remains ambiguous. This CDR3 is 16 amino acids long. The V gene lost 0 bases and the J gene lost 1 base, with 11 bases spanning the gap. Germline-derived CDR1 and CDR2 are SGHRS and YFSETQ. CDR3 sequence reads: CASSLAALGAKNIQYF. CDR3 in DNA: TGCGCCAGCAGCTTGGCGGCCCTGGGGGCCAAAAACATTCAGTACTTC.